The source of this T cell receptor (beta chain) is a study of T-cell memory formation after mild COVID-19. Looking at the study overall: There were largely donor-specific TCR clusters.

Note on this clonotype: Its antigen is not identified.

Trimming took 6 bases from V and 1 from J; bases not matched to a gene: 8. The CDR3 has 16 residues. Germline CDR1 is SNHLY and CDR2 is FYNNEI. From 5'RACE with constant-segment primers came TCR alpha and TCR beta cDNA libraries that carried sample barcodes and UMIs. MiXCR, applied by TCRdb to the 5' RACE reads, yields one record per CDR3 protein. This table has more than 110,000 distinct CDR3 sequences, about 14% appearing once. Study-wide results and limits: Most CD4+ clones that shrank were in CM and EM, while CD8+ ones turned up in EMRA. The study detected some responding clones in pre-infection memory, suggesting cross-reactive memory joined.

This clonotype was sampled from an adult woman who had mild COVID-19 (a few samples of this study predate the infection). Cell type and time point are not known. This chain connects TRBV2 to TRBJ2-3; 9 bases are a match to TRBD1. Source material: PBMCs or a T cell subset sorted from them (not recorded which). The CDR3 here is CASSLGQGAGTDTQYF. The CDR3 region has the DNA TGTGCCAGCAGCCTGGGACAGGGAGCAGGCACAGATACGCAGTATTTT.